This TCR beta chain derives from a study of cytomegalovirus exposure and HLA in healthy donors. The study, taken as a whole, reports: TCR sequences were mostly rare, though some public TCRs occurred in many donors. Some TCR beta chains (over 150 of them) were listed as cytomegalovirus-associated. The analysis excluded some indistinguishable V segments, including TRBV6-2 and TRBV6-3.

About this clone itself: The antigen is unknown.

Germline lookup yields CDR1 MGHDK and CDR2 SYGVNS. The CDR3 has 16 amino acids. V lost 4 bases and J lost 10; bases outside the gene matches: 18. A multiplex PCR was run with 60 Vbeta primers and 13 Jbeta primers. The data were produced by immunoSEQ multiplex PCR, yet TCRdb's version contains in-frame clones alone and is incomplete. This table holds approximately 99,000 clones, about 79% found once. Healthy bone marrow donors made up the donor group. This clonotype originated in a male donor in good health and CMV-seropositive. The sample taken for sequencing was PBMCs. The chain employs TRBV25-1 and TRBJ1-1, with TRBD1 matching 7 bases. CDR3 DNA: TGTGCCAGCAGTGCGTATCTCAGGGGGAAATTCGAAGGAGCTTTCTTT. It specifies CASSAYLRGKFEGAFF.